Following are 7 T cell receptor beta chains from one sample sequenced in a study of T cells in Graves' hyperthyroidism and ophthalmopathy. Amplification yielded TCR beta CDR3 regions, with RNA transcripts as the source. Using the HTBI primer set, a first-round RT-PCR was run on the TCR CDR3. TCRdb re-derived calls from the multiplex PCR reads in MiXCR, one entry per CDR3 protein. The profile shows about 610,000 distinct CDR3 sequences, about 14% of them singletons. Sequenced material: blood. These receptors were taken from a woman aged 35 to 49 with Graves' ophthalmopathy.

This clonotype was picked up many times. This sequence joins TRBV12-5 and TRBJ1-1; 10 nucleotides match TRBD1. The J segment lost 5 bases and the V segment lost 1 base, leaving 10 bases of the junction unmatched. This CDR3 has 17 amino acids. Germline CDR1 and CDR2: LGHNT and FRNRAP. The CDR3 DNA follows: TGTGCTAGTGGTTTGGAGCCTCCGGGACAGGGGTGGACTGAAGCTTTCTTT. Amino acids: CASGLEPPGQGWTEAFF.

The table lists this clonotype with many counts. The V call is TRBV10-3, the J call TRBJ2-7; D unclear. CDR3 length: 14 amino acids. Trimming shortened V by 2 bases and J by 2 bases, and 10 bases separated the two germline ends. Per the germline V gene, CDR1 is ENHRY and CDR2 is SYGVKD. The CDR3 region is CAISENSRAYEQYF. The CDR3, as DNA: TGTGCCATCAGTGAGAATAGCAGAGCCTACGAGCAGTACTTC.

This clonotype occurred many times. This chain connects TRBV28 to TRBJ2-5; TRBD2 matches at 12 bases. Germline lookup yields CDR1 MDHEN and CDR2 SYDVKM. This CDR3 is 18 amino acids long. V dropped 5 bases and J dropped 5; count of bases not matched to a gene: 15. The CDR3 DNA reads as TGTGCCAGCAGTCCCATCCCAAGGACTAGCGGGAAGTCGGAGACCCAGTACTTC. It translates to CASSPIPRTSGKSETQYF. The variable domain in full, with the rest retrieved from reference TRBV28 and TRBJ2-5, is DVKVTQSSRYLVKRTGEKVFLECVQDMDHENMFWYRQDPGLGLRLIYFSYDVKMKEKGDIPEGYSVSREKKERFSLILESASTNQTSMYLCASSPIPRTSGKSETQYFGPGTRLLVL.

This clonotype was seen at least ten times. This chain links TRBV20-1 with TRBJ2-7; tentatively, D is TRBD1 (6 bases). The CDR3 consists of 14 residues. V gave up 2 bases and J gave up 3 bases, with 14 bases separating them. Germline V gives CDR1 DFQATT, CDR2 SNEGSKA (reference sequence). The CDR3 spells CSARSRDKYYEQYF. As DNA, the CDR3 is TGCAGTGCTAGAAGCCGGGACAAGTACTACGAGCAGTACTTC.

The table lists this clonotype with many counts. The chain has TRBV28 and TRBJ2-7; tentatively, D is TRBD1 or TRBD2 (5 bases each). V shed 7 bases and J shed 2 bases, with 9 bases lying between them. The CDR3 is made up of 12 amino acids. Per germline, CDR1 MDHEN and CDR2 SYDVKM. Here the CDR3 reads CASNGDPYEQYF. The CDR3 DNA reads TGTGCCAGCAATGGGGACCCCTACGAGCAGTACTTC.

The chain is built from TRBV5-8 and TRBJ2-5; D call uncertain. Germline V gene sequence: CDR1 SGHTS, CDR2 YDEGEE. V lost 2 bases, J lost 0 bases, and 5 bases lay in between. The CDR3 has 13 amino acids. The CDR3 sequence is CASSFIHQETQYF. The CDR3 DNA reads TGTGCCAGCAGCTTTATTCACCAAGAGACCCAGTACTTC.

This clonotype has a count of ten or more. J is TRBJ1-3 and V is TRBV11-1, with a tentative D call TRBD1 (6 bases). Between the trimmed V and J ends, which lost 4 bases and 3 bases, there was a span of 10 bases. Germline V gene lookup returns CDR1 SGHAT and CDR2 FQDESV (reference sequence). The CDR3 extends over 14 amino acids. For the CDR3, the DNA is TGTGCCAGCAGCTCCCGGACAGATGGAAACACCATATATTTT. Its protein is CASSSRTDGNTIYF.